This TCR beta chain comes out of a study of OX40 agonist ivuxolimab in advanced cancers. With regard to the full study: Ivuxolimab was an agonistic, fully human IgG2 monoclonal antibody directed against OX40 (CD134), a costimulatory receptor. Partial responses occurred in three dose-escalation patients: two with cutaneous melanoma and one with hepatocellular carcinoma. The dose-escalation cohort was 82.7% male with a mean age of about 60 years, ranging from about 20 to 80. Among the approximately 50 dose-escalation patients, about 19 had hepatocellular carcinoma, 15 or so melanoma, 9 renal cell carcinoma and 9 head and neck cancer. Intravenous ivuxolimab was administered to patients every 2 weeks at six dose levels: 0.01, 0.1, 0.3, 1.5, 3 and 10 mg/kg. The point of sequencing TCRbeta in the periphery was to test whether ivuxolimab changed TCR sequence diversity and drove clonal T-cell expansion. Prior anti-PD-1, anti-PD-L1 or anti-CTLA-4 therapy was permitted, and about 40% of dose-escalation patients had received checkpoint inhibitors. The paper reports the monotherapy dose-escalation portion (N = 52 patients) of the phase I ivuxolimab trial.

A note on this clone: This receptor's antigen is unknown. One base away there is no much larger clone; base qualities are not given.

Patients with autoimmune disease history or receiving systemic immunosuppression were excluded from the trial. Peripheral blood for TCR sequencing was collected from all dose cohorts at baseline, on cycle 4 day 1, and on cycle 7 day 1. Samples came from an open-label, multicenter, first-in-human phase I dose-escalation trial of ivuxolimab. Adults with locally advanced or metastatic melanoma, renal cell, hepatocellular, or head and neck squamous cell carcinoma were enrolled in the trial. Before TCR sequencing, CD4+ and CD8+ T cells were separately sorted from peripheral blood. To sequence the TCRbeta CDR3 region, genomic DNA was isolated from the sorted cells. TCRbeta CDR3 regions were sequenced using the immunoSEQ Assay. TCRdb carries this immuneACCESS record with in-frame sequences only. Its versions omit some clonotypes, under half of them owing to an unresolved V gene in the studies checked, with the rest unexplained. Across this sample there are 35,000 to 45,000 clones, with 75% to 90% seen only once. Roughly 32% of the sample belongs to the ten largest clones.

The study at large found these results: On average, CD8+ T cells showed more expanded clones than CD4+ T cells after ivuxolimab. At doses of 0.1 to 3.0 mg/kg, clonal expansion of both CD4+ and CD8+ blood T cells was observed from baseline to week 6. The antigen specificity of the peripheral T cells that underwent clonal expansion was not determined. Low levels of normalized T-cell clonal expansion were also shown by some nonresponding patients. In the 0.1-3.0 mg/kg groups, partial responders were among the patients with the lowest normalized peripheral clonal expansion, particularly in CD8+ T cells.

V ends up 9 bases short and J 5 bases short, with an unmatched junction base count of 4. The CDR3 runs 13 amino acids, cysteine and phenylalanine included. Solely the CDR3 DNA is kept, with 39 bases framed from the first base. CDR1 is given as MDHEN and CDR2 as SYDVKM, both from the germline V gene. The sequence was collected from an adult with an advanced solid tumor such as melanoma, head and neck, liver or kidney cancer. The sequenced sample was CD4+ or CD8+ T cells sorted from blood, obtained in a trial of the OX40 agonist ivuxolimab. Here the chain combines TRBV28 and TRBJ1-4, with TRBD1 matching 9 junction bases. The nucleotide sequence reads as follows: TGTGCCAGTCGGGACAGGGCGAATGAAAAACTGTTTTTT. This is translated as CASRDRANEKLFF.